Here is one T cell receptor (beta chain) with its context. This clone's antigen is unknown. Base qualities are not at hand, and no much larger clone is one base apart. The library was generated by the immunoSEQ multiplex PCR assay. The multiplex PCR relied on a mix of 60 forward primers for TCR Vbeta segments and 13 reverse primers for TCR Jbeta segments. A multiplex PCR assay on genomic DNA amplified the CDR3 region of rearranged TCR beta genes. The amplified TCR beta libraries were sequenced on the Illumina HiSeq System as 87-base-pair reads. Per the source publication's procedure: Across the 600 to 700 repertoires, a later analysis counted 80 million or so unique TCR beta chains, around 10 million of which were shared by at least two donors. Raw reads were error-corrected and collapsed into unique sequences by a nearest-neighbor algorithm in which closely related sequences were merged to remove PCR and sequencing errors. V, D and J gene segments were assigned by aligning CDR3 sequences to IMGT reference sequences. For a sequence to be retained, a match of at least six nucleotides was required to both a V gene segment and a J gene segment. Rearrangements were classified as productive when the CDR3 lacked stop codons and remained in frame with V and J, and all other rearrangements were classified as non-productive. Following IMGT convention, CDR3 was defined as the stretch from the second conserved V-encoded cysteine up to the conserved J-encoded phenylalanine. In an earlier analysis of 550 to 650 of the donors, sequences lacking an unambiguous match to a single V gene segment were excluded. An earlier analysis of under 750 of the donors called V segments functional above 56.7% productive rearrangements and segregating when the between-donor standard deviation exceeded 5%. A statistical classification framework was developed to diagnose cytomegalovirus status using the catalog of TCR beta chain sequences. A later analysis assigned V and J genes by comparing TCR nucleotide sequences with IMGT/GENE-DB human TR gene sequences. Using the TCRdist pipeline, a later analysis assigned CDR3 sequences along with most-parsimonious VDJ recombination scenarios. In a later analysis, every TCR beta chain was defined by the combination of its CDR3 amino acid sequence and its V-gene family, and reads without a unique V-gene family were dropped. As a way to deal with suspected cross-contamination and a sequencing artifact, a later analysis dropped more than 500 nucleotide sequences that were highly shared and had low generation probability. In a later analysis, a clonal expansion index for each public chain was calculated from normalized within-repertoire ranks of inferred template counts. In a later analysis, generation probabilities were computed using a VDJ recombination model fitted to out-of-frame rearrangements, and the results were checked against IGoR. In a later analysis, hypergeometric tests were used to score TCR-TCR, TCR-HLA and TCR-CMV co-occurrence, with a repertoire-size bias correction applied to TCR pairs. False discovery rates were estimated in a later analysis by permuting HLA or CMV assignments 20 times. In a later analysis, co-occurring TCRs were grouped using DBSCAN, with TCRdist sequence similarity added in when clustering inside HLA-allele-positive subsets. For co-occurrence clustering, repertoires with fewer than 30,000 or more than 120,000 public chains were excluded, along with about five repertoires with anomalous nucleotide sharing. TCRdb holds this immuneACCESS table with in-frame rearrangements only. Some clones are missing; in checked studies, unresolved V genes explain under half, and the rest has no known cause. Clone size and V and J calls were adopted from that table, with D and trimming inferred from the DNA. The sample data list 100,000 to 150,000 clones, and about 81% of these were observed just once. Approximately 1% of the sample lies in the top ten.

The entry originates in a study of cytomegalovirus exposure and HLA in healthy donors (dated by TCRdb to about 2017). Looking at the study overall: According to an earlier analysis of a few hundred of the donors, roughly 180 million T cells yielded 120 million or so unique TCR beta sequences and 250 to 350 Gb of sequence data. An early release covering around 630 HLA-typed donors comprised approximately 290 gigabases of sequencing data and around 80 million unique TCR sequences. Of the 350 to 450 genotyped donors, around 81% fell in the genetic ancestry cluster associated with self-reported Caucasian donors. The study aimed to test whether signatures of past pathogen exposure could be identified by cataloging public T cell receptors. The T cell repertoires of 666 subjects were profiled by immunosequencing and related to cytomegalovirus serostatus. A separate validation cohort of over 95 different subjects was used in addition to the approximately 700-subject first cohort. The study combined high-throughput TCR immunosequencing, statistical association of individual TCRs with disease status, and machine learning to predict cytomegalovirus infection status. A later analysis re-examined previously published TCR beta repertoires from more than 550 donors and added high-resolution HLA genotyping to investigate patterns of TCR occurrence. The later analysis used no new phenotypic data to find candidate immune exposures, relying instead on TCR beta sequences and their occurrence across donors. In an earlier analysis of 587 of the donors, high-throughput TCR beta sequencing was used to judge whether each TCR beta V gene segment behaved as functional or pseudogenic. Alongside the repertoire data, information on donor age, sex, ethnicity and CMV serostatus was compiled. Genome-wide SNP genotypes for about 55% of the roughly 670 donors were used in a later genetic analysis, which treated that subset as a discovery cohort. All discovery cohort repertoires had been generated using a single sequencing platform. Both class I and class II loci were covered by HLA typing, at four-digit resolution. Typing coverage differed by locus: A, B, C, DRB1 and DQB1 were typed in roughly 620-630 donors, DQA1 in 500 to 550, DPA1 in approximately 600, and DPB1 in about 450. Because of strong linkage in the cohort, a few DR-DQ haplotypes were treated as single units for association and clustering. Among some 400 genotyped donors of the cohort, an average of about 220,000 unique TCR beta nucleotide sequences was sequenced per donor, of which approximately 18% were non-productive. Results the study describes overall, beyond this receptor: Sequencing depth was assumed to be roughly uniform across donors in the presence/absence analyses, though that assumption may not hold. In this cohort, only TCR beta chains were sequenced, and detectable features were limited by the absence of alpha or paired-chain data. Linkage disequilibrium might explain the correlated functional status among segregating V segments, but an unknown experimental factor could not be ruled out. Most CMV-associated TCR beta chains appeared to be HLA-restricted in a later analysis, and the HLA associations seemed to be driven largely by CMV exposure. A cluster of highly shared sequence variants was judged likely to be a technical artifact of the sequencing pipeline. Compared with equally common non-associated chains, HLA-associated TCR beta chains in a later analysis were more clonally expanded and had lower generation probabilities. While some public TCRs were present in many individuals, most TCR sequences turned up only very rarely across donors. The study listed approximately 160 TCR beta chains as associated with cytomegalovirus. Because HLA typing was unavailable for some donors at each locus, only the typed subset was used in association tests. According to the authors, the approach could potentially be generalized to other disease states and immunological phenotypes. A further reported finding was that TCR beta sequences accurately predicted the HLA-A and HLA-B alleles for most subjects in the first cohort. V-gene and J-gene trimming of TCR beta chains was associated with a missense DCLRE1C variant in a later genetic analysis, and the association was replicated in an independent cohort. A later analysis reported that several top co-occurrence clusters appeared linked to parvovirus B19, influenza, CMV and Epstein-Barr virus. Cytomegalovirus status was reported to be diagnosed by the classifier with high specificity and sensitivity in both the original and validation cohorts. In a later genetic analysis, fewer N-insertions in productive TCRs were reported among donors in an Asian-associated ancestry cluster than the roughly 710-donor mean. In a later analysis, the rate of TCR association differed among HLA loci, with DRB1 alleles having the most associated TCRs and HLA-C alleles having the fewest. About 17 rarely observed V segments, including chromosome 9 orphons, were excluded from the earlier analysis of a few hundred of the donors because counts were too low. Strong co-occurrence of HLA alleles, especially DR and DQ, made assigning TCR associations to individual alleles difficult. The only immune exposure information available for the cohort was CMV serostatus. A few of the identified cytomegalovirus-associated TCR beta chains were confirmed in vitro to be specific for cytomegalovirus antigens. Some IMGT-functional V segments, including TRBV6-2 and TRBV6-3, could not be told apart with the 87-base-pair reads, so those segments were excluded. At a false discovery rate of 0.05, a later analysis linked about 16,000 TCR beta sequences to specific HLA alleles. In an earlier analysis of 587 of the donors, most TCR beta V segments appeared in productive rearrangements about 87% or about 30% of the time, broadly matching IMGT annotations.

In total, fewer than 750 healthy bone marrow donors made up the cohort. Cohort members were all nominally healthy when sampled, although unrecorded immune exposures were likely present. The donor was CMV seronegative and was included in the group of about 400 seronegative cohort members. A peripheral blood sample was collected from each donor, and TCR beta sequencing was performed on peripheral blood mononuclear cells. Genomic DNA extraction from the blood cell samples was performed with the Qiagen DNeasy Blood Extraction Kit. Trimming takes 0 bases from V and 2 bases from J, and the germline ends sit 14 bases apart. From the germline V gene, CDR1 is SGHAT and CDR2 is FQNNGV. Reading from cysteine to phenylalanine, the CDR3 counts 17 amino acids. The DNA shown is the 51-base CDR3, in frame from base 1.

The V and J segments used are TRBV11-2 and TRBJ1-3; TRBD1 might be the D gene, on 5 matching bases. What was sequenced was PBMCs. This TCR was recovered from a woman in her twenties or thirties in good health and CMV-seronegative. CDR3 region: CASSLDLAWGAGNTIYF. The DNA sequence is TGTGCCAGCAGCTTAGATCTGGCATGGGGGGCTGGAAACACCATATATTTT.